This section outlines one TCR beta chain sequence together with its context. This clonotype was found many times. Its binding antigen is unknown. Nothing much larger sits one base from this clone, and base qualities are not available. cDNA was synthesized by template-switch 5'RACE using a primer carrying a 10-nucleotide random unique molecular identifier by which each TCR transcript was tagged. Every sequencing run yielded over 180 million TCR-beta sequences covering 15-18 subjects. The RNeasy kit was used to extract total RNA. Using the KAPA Real-time Library Amplification kit, TCR-beta VDJ regions were amplified with primers for the TCR constant region and the 5'RACE anchor. A first PCR added sample indexes and Illumina adaptors, after which a second PCR increased the library yield. The roughly 650 bp TCR product was size-selected on a 2% E-gel SizeSelection system after Ampure bead purification. Before pooling, libraries had their quality checked on a Bioanalyzer, their concentration measured with Qubit, and their quantity determined with the Kapa Library Quantification kit. An Illumina HiSeq 2500 was used to sequence the libraries paired-end at 2 x 150 bp. To increase sequence diversity, roughly 25-31% phiX was spiked into each library pool. Per the authors' processing: Quality-filtered reads were processed with the UMI-based MiGEC pipeline, which removed over 75% of raw TCR sequences during error correction. VDJ genes were aligned to IMGT germline references, and each clonotype was defined by a unique CDR3 amino acid sequence together with V-J genes. Clonal expansion, Shannon diversity, and CDR3 relatedness (CalcPairwiseDistances, ClusterSamples) were evaluated with VDJtools, and phylogenetic trees were built with CLCbio workbench. Expanded clones were defined as having at least 8 unique UMIs, based on coefficient-of-variation modelling across technical triplicates. Through fastp at Q25 and MiXCR, TCRdb rebuilt clones from the public reads, retaining in-frame beta chains. Each record represents a unique CDR3 protein, reported with the most common genes and DNA among its rows. The V and J calls here are based on TCRdb, not the publication. The sample contains 25,000 or so distinct CDR3 sequences, around 12% of them found a single time. The ten largest clones represent about 7.2% of the sample.

This sample is part of a study of neurological immune-mediated disorders (dated by TCRdb to between 2019 and 2020). For the wider study: Using UMI-based sequencing, the study compared peripheral blood TCR-beta repertoires from patients with HTLV-I-associated myelopathy (HAM/TSP), patients with multiple sclerosis, and healthy controls. The 90 to 120 TCR-beta libraries covered PBMC samples along with longitudinal samples, technical triplicates, and paired sorted CD4+ and CD8+ T-cell subsets. The cohort comprised about 70 subjects: about 15 HAM/TSP patients, around 34 multiple sclerosis patients and some 20 healthy controls.

Healthy controls were blood bank volunteers in Maryland, USA. For unsorted PBMC libraries, 2 million PBMCs were used after storage in RNAlater at -80 degrees C until RNA extraction. PBMCs were separated from peripheral blood using Ficoll-Hypaque density gradient centrifugation and then cryopreserved in liquid nitrogen. Overall study outcomes, separate from this receptor: No identical CDR3 amino acid sequences were found to be shared among expanded clones across subjects, suggesting that TCR-beta repertoires were private in all groups. TCR clonal expansion was highest in HAM/TSP patients and lowest in MS patients, with MS patients falling below even healthy controls.

The material sequenced was PBMCs. The TCR was taken from a man aged 55 to 70 in good health.

In nucleotide form, the sequence is TGTGCCAGCAGCTTGTTAAGGGAAGTCGGGGGTTTATACAATGAGCAGTTCTTC. This yields the protein CASSLLREVGGLYNEQFF. Recombination linked TRBV5-6 to TRBJ2-1, with TRBD2 perhaps the D gene, on 6 matching bases. CDR1 and CDR2 were assigned from the germline V gene as SGHDT and YYEEEE. The CDR3 starts with the cysteine, ends with the phenylalanine, and has 18 residues. Just the 54-base CDR3 DNA is kept, in frame starting at base 1. V is clipped by 1 base and J by 4 bases, and the sequence between their germline boundaries is 21 bases long.